This T cell receptor beta chain was recorded in a study of CXCR3-negative and CXCR3-positive naive CD8 T cells. TRB cDNA was prepared as libraries by UMI-labeled 5' RACE. TCRdb re-analyzed the 5' RACE reads; it lists each CDR3 protein once, without DNA. Here the sample table reports 150,000 to 180,000 distinct CDR3 sequences. The germline CDR1 and CDR2 sequences are PRHDT and FYEKMQ (reference sequence). CDR3 length equals 14 residues. Definition of naive CD8+ T cells rested on a CD45RO-CCR7+CD27+CD95- profile. Overall study results and limits: For CXCR3-positive naive cells, TRB CDR3s were more hydrophobic than those of CXCR3-negative naive cells. Memory cells diverged, while naive CXCR3-positive and CXCR3-negative cells had similar TRBV-TRBJ usage.

A note on this clonotype: Its antigen is unknown.

Input material: naive CXCR3+ CD8+ T cells from blood. The subset was: CD45RO-CCR7+CD27+CD95- naive CD8+ T cells expressing CXCR3 (TNR3+). The rearrangement links TRBV13 to TRBJ2-3; the D call from TCRdb, TRBD1, cannot be confirmed without DNA. The source is a human donor in good health. Some clones in this sample may be carry-over from other donors' samples. CDR3 amino acids: CASSSRDSTDTQYF.